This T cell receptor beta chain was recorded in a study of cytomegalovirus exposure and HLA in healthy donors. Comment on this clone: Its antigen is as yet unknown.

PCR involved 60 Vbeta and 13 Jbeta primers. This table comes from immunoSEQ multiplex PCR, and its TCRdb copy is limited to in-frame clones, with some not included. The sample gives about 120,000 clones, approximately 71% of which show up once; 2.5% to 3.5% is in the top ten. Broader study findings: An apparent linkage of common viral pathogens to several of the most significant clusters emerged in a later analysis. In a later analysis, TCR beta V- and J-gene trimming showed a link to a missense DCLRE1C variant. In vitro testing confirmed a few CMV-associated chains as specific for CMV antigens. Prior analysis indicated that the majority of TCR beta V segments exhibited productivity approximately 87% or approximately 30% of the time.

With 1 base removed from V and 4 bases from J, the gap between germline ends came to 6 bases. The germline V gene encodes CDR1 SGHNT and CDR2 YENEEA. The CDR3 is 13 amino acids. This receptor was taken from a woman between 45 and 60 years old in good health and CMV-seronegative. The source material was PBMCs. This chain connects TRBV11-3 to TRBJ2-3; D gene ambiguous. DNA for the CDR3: TGTGCCAGCAGCTTAGGAGGCGCAGATACGCAGTATTTT. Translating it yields CASSLGGADTQYF. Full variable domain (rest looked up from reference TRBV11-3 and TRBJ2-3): EAGVVQSPRYKIIEKKQPVAFWCNPISGHNTLYWYLQNLGQGPELLIRYENEEAVDDSQLPKDRFSAERLKGVDSTLKIQPAELGDSAVYLCASSLGGADTQYFGPGTRLTVL.